The present T cell receptor (beta chain) was sequenced within a study of CD8+CD57+ T cells in acquired aplastic anemia. CDR3 and TCR beta VDJ profiling relied on genomic DNA as the template. Each CDR3 protein gets one entry after TCRdb re-called the reads with MiXCR. The profile shows roughly 170,000 distinct CDR3 sequences, around 50% of them singletons. This clonotype was recorded many times. Its antigen is currently unknown. CD8+CD57+ cell expansion, shown by flow cytometry, had occurred in the patients selected for sequencing. Among the patients, all had severe acquired aplastic anemia. The germline CDR1 and CDR2 sequences are SQVTM and ANQGSEA. This CDR3 comprises 16 residues. V was shortened by 7 bases and J by 2 bases, with 22 bases between the two germline ends. Study-level points and caveats: Patients and controls turned out to have approximately 29 CD8+ CDR3 sequences in common. A significant difference in CD8+ Simpson's diversity between patients and controls was not found.

The receptor comes from a human donor with aplastic anemia. Sequenced sample: sorted CD4+, CD8+, or CD8+CD57+ T cells (not recorded which) from PBMCs. The V call is TRBV29-1, the J call TRBJ2-3; the D gene is possibly TRBD2 (7 bases). The CDR3 DNA reads as TGCAGCGCCCAGACGCCCGGGGGGCCCGTCACAGATACGCAGTATTTT. It codes for CSAQTPGGPVTDTQYF.